This TCR beta chain was captured by sequencing in a study of technical replicates of blood from a handful of donors. Only in-frame clones appear in the TCRdb table, and some are missing; sequencing was by immunoSEQ multiplex PCR. The top ten hold around 0.2% of the sample, which has more than 90,000 clones, over 90% seen once. There are 12 residues in the CDR3. The chain couples TRBV7-5 to TRBJ2-7; the table's D call TRBD2 went unverified against the DNA. TRBV7-5 constitutes a pseudogene. The TCR originated in a human donor in good health. The sample comprised T cells isolated from PBMCs. Written as DNA, the CDR3 is TGTGTCTCAATAAGGAGGGCATCCGAGCAGTACTTC. Its protein is CVSIRRASEQYF.